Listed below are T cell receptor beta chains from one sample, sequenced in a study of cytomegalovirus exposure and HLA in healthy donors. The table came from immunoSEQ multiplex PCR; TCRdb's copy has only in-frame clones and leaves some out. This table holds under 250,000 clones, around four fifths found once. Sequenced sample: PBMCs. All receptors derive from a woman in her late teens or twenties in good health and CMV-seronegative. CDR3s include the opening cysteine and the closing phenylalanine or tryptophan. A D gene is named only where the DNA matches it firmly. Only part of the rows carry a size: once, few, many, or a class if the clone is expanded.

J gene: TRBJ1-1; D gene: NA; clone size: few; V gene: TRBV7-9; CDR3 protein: CASSLGVMNTEAFF; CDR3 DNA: TGTGCCAGCAGCTTAGGAGTAATGAACACTGAAGCTTTCTTT
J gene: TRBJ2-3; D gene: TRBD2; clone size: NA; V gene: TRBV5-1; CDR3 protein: CASSSQGGSLGADTQYF; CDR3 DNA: TGCGCCAGCAGCTCTCAGGGCGGGAGTTTGGGAGCAGATACGCAGTATTTT
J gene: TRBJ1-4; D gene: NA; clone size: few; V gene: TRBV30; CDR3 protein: CAWSEGVSEKLFF; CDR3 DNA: TGTGCCTGGAGCGAAGGGGTTTCCGAAAAACTGTTTTTT
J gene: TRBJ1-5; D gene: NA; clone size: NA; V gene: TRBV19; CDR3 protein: CGTGGDQPQHF; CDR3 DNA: TGTGGGACTGGCGGGGATCAGCCCCAGCATTTT
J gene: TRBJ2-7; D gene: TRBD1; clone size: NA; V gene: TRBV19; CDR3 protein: CATWDRASYEQYF; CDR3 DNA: TGTGCCACTTGGGACAGGGCTTCCTACGAGCAGTACTTC
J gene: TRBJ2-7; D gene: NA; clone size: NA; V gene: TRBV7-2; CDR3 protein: CASSLVLGSRAYEQYF; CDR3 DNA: TGTGCCAGCAGCTTAGTTTTGGGATCCCGGGCATACGAGCAGTACTTC
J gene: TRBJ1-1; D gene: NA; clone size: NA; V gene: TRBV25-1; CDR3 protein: CASRPPGRLNTEAFF; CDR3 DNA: TGTGCCAGCAGGCCCCCAGGCAGGCTGAACACTGAAGCTTTCTTT
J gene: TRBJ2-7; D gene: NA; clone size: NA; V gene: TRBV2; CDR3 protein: CASSEIGYEQYF; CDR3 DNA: TGTGCCAGCAGTGAAATTGGGTACGAGCAGTACTTC
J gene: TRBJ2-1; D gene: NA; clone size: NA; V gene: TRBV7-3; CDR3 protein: CASSPGNEQFF; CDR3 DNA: TGTGCCAGCAGCCCGGGGAATGAGCAGTTCTTC
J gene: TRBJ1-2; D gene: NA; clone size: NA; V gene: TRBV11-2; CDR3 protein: CASSYSYGGPDGYTF; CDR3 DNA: TGTGCCAGCAGCTACTCATACGGGGGGCCGGATGGCTACACCTTC
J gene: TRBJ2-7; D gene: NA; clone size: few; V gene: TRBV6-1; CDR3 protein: CASSQGLQVYEQYF; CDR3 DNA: TGTGCCAGCAGCCAGGGGCTTCAGGTCTACGAGCAGTACTTC
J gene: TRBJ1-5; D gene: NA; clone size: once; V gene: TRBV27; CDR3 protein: CASSLSIGDQPQHF; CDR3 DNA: TGTGCCAGCAGTTTATCCATCGGGGATCAGCCCCAGCATTTT
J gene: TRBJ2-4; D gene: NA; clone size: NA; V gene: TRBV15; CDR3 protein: CATSRDRVLLAKNIQYF; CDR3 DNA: TGTGCCACCAGCAGAGATAGGGTCCTCCTAGCCAAAAACATTCAGTACTTC
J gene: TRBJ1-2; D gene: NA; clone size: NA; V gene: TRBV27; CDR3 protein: CASSSSPGEGYTF; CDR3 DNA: TGTGCCAGCAGTTCCAGCCCAGGGGAAGGCTACACCTTC
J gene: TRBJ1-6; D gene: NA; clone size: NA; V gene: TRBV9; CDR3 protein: CASSASGGMGGRSPLHF; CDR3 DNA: TGTGCCAGCAGCGCATCTGGGGGGATGGGGGGTAGATCACCCCTCCACTTT
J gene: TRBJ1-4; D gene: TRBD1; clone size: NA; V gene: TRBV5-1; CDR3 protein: CASSRGQGTTNEKLFF; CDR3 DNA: TGCGCCAGCAGCCGCGGACAGGGGACGACTAATGAAAAACTGTTTTTT
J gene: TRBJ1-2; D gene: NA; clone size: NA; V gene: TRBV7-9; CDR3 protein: CASSLSDGVNYGYTF; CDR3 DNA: TGTGCCAGCAGCTTATCGGACGGAGTTAACTATGGCTACACCTTC
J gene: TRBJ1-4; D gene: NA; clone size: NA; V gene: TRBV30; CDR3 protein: CASIRLGSNEKLFF; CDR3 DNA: TGTGCCTCGATACGTCTGGGAAGTAATGAAAAACTGTTTTTT
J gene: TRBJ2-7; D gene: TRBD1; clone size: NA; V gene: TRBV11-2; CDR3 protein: CASSSGTGSYEQYF; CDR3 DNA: TGTGCCAGCAGCTCCGGGACAGGCTCCTACGAGCAGTACTTC
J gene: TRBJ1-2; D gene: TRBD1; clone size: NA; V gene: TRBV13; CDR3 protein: CASSLGRGLYGYTF; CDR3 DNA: TGTGCCAGCAGCTTAGGGAGGGGGCTCTATGGCTACACCTTC
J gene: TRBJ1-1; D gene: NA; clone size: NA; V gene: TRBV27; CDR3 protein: CASSLLSTEAFF; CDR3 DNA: TGTGCCAGCAGTTTGCTGTCCACTGAAGCTTTCTTT
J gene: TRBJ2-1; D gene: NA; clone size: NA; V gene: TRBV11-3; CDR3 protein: CASSSPTGGEYNEQFF; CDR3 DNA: TGTGCCAGCAGCTCCCCCACAGGGGGGGAATACAATGAGCAGTTCTTC
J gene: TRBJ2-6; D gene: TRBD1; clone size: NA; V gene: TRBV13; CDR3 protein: CASSYDRAGANVLTF; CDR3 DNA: TGTGCCAGCAGCTACGACAGGGCTGGGGCCAACGTCCTGACTTTC
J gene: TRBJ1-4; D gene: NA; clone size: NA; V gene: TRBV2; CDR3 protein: CARAALGEKLFF; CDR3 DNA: TGTGCCAGAGCGGCTCTCGGTGAAAAACTGTTTTTT
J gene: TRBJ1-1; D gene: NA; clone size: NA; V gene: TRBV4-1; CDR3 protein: CASSRTAGTEAFF; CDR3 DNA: TGCGCCAGCAGTCGGACAGCTGGTACTGAAGCTTTCTTT
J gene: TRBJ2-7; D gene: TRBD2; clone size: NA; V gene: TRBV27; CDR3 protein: CASSSLAGGKNEQYF; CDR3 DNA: TGTGCCAGCAGTTCATTAGCGGGAGGGAAAAACGAGCAGTACTTC